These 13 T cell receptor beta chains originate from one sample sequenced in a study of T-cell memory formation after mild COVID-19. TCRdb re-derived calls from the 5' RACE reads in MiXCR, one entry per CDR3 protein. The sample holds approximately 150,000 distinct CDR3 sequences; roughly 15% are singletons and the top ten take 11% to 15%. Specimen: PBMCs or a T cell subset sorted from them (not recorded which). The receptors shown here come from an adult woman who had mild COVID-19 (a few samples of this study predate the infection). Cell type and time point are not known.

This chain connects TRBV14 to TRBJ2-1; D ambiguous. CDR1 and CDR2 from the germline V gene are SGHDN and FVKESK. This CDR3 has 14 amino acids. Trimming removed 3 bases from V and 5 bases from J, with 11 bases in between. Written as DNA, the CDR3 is TGTGCCAGCAGCCAGAGGAAGGCGAACAATGAGCAGTTCTTC. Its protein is CASSQRKANNEQFF.

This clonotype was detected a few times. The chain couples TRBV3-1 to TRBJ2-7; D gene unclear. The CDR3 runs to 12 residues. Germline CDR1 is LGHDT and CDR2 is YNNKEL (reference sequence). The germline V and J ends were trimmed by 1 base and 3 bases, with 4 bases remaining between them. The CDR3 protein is CASSQVHYEQYF. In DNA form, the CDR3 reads TGTGCCAGCAGCCAAGTCCACTACGAGCAGTACTTC.

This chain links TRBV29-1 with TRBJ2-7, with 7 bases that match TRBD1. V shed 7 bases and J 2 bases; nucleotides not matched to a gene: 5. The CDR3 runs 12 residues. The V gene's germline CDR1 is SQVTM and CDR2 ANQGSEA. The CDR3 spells CSATTGPYEQYF. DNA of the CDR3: TGCAGCGCGACGACAGGGCCCTACGAGCAGTACTTC.

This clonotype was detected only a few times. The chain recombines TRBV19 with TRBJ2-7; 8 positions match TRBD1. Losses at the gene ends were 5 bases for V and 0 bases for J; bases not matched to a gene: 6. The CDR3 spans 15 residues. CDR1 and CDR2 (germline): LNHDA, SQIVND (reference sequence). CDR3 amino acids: CASSPRTGSSYEQYF. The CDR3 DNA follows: TGTGCCAGTAGTCCGCGGACAGGGAGCTCCTACGAGCAGTACTTC.

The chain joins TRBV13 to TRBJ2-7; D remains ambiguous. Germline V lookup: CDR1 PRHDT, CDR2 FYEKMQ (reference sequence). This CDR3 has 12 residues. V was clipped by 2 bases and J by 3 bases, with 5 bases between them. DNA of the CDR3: TGTGCCAGCAGCTTAATAGGCTACGAGCAGTACTTC. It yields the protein CASSLIGYEQYF.

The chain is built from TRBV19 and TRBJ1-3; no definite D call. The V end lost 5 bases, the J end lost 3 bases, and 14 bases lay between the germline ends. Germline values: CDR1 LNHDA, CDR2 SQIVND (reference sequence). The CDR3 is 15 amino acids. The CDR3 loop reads CASSLQTSSGNTIYF. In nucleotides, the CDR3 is TGTGCCAGTAGTCTTCAGACCTCCAGTGGAAACACCATATATTTT.

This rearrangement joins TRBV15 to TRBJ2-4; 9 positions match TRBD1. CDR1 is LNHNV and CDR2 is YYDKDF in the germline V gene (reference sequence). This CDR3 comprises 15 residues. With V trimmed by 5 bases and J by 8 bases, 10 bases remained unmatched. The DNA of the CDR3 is TGTGCCACCAGCCGCCAGACAGGGGGGAAGGACATTCAGTACTTC. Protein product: CATSRQTGGKDIQYF. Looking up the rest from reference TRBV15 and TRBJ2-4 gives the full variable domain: DAMVIQNPRYQVTQFGKPVTLSCSQTLNHNVMYWYQQKSSQAPKLLFHYYDKDFNNEADTPDNFQSRRPNTSFCFLDIRSPGLGDTAMYLCATSRQTGGKDIQYFGAGTRLSVL.

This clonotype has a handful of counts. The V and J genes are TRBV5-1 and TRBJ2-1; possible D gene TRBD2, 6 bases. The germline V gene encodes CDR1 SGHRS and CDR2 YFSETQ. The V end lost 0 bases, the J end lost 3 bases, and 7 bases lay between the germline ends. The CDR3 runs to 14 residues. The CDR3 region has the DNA TGCGCCAGCAGCTTGGAGACTAGCTACAATGAGCAGTTCTTC. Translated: CASSLETSYNEQFF.

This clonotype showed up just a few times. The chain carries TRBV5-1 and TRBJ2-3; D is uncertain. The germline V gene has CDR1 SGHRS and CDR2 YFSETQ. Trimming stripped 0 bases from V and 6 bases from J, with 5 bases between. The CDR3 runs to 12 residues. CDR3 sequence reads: CASSLEVDTQYF. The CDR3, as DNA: TGCGCCAGCAGCTTGGAAGTGGATACGCAGTATTTT.

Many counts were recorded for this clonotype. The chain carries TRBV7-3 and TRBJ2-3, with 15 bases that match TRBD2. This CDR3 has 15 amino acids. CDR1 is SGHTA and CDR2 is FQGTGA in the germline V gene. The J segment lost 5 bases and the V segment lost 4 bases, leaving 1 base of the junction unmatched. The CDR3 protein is CASSSGLAGGDTQYF. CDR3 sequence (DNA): TGTGCCAGCAGCTCGGGACTAGCGGGGGGAGATACGCAGTATTTT. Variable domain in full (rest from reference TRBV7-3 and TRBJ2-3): GAGVSQTPSNKVTEKGKYVELRCDPISGHTALYWYRQSLGQGPEFLIYFQGTGAADDSGLPNDRFFAVRPEGSVSTLKIQRTERGDSAVYLCASSSGLAGGDTQYFGPGTRLTVL.

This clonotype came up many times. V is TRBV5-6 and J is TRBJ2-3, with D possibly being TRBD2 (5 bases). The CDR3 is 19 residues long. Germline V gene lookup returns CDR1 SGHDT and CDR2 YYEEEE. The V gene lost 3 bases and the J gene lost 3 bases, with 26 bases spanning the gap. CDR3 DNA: TGTGCCAGCAGCTATACTCTAGGACCCGACTCGAGGGTGACAGATACGCAGTATTTT. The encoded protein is CASSYTLGPDSRVTDTQYF.

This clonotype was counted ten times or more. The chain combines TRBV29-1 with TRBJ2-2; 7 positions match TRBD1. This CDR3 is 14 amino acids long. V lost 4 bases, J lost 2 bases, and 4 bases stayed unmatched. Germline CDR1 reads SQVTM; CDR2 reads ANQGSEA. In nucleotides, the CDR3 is TGCAGCGTTGTGAGGGGGCAAAACACCGGGGAGCTGTTTTTT. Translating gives CSVVRGQNTGELFF.

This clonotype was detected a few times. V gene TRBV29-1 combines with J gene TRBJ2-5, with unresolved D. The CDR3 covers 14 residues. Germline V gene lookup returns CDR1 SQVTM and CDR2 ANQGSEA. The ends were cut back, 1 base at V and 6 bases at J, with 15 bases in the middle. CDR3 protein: CSVEGTHSGKTQYF. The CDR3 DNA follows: TGCAGCGTTGAAGGGACCCACAGTGGGAAGACCCAGTACTTC.